This section outlines one TCR beta chain sequence together with its context. This CDR3 is 14 amino acids long. Trimming shortened V by 5 bases and J by 5 bases, and 12 bases separated the two germline ends. From germline, CDR1 is SNHLY and CDR2 FYNNEI. This sample is drawn from a study of blood T cell repertoires in COVID-19. Study overall: Material from acute and convalescent COVID-19 was sourced from the United States, Italy and Spain. T cells, B-cell-depleted T cells, or PBMCs provided the cDNA or gDNA that served as material.

Authors' processing steps: Amplification of reference gene primers provided the estimated nucleated cell counts. Only in-frame clones appear in the TCRdb table, and some are missing; sequencing was by immunoSEQ multiplex PCR. That table furnishes V, J and clone size, whereas the DNA furnished D and trimming. Of under 350,000 clones in the sample, 80% to 90% were seen once. The clonotype comes from a woman aged 70 to 79 with acute or convalescent COVID-19. The sequencing sample was made of peripheral blood. The chain uses TRBV2 and TRBJ2-2, with D possibly being TRBD1 (6 bases). CDR3 sequence (DNA): TGTGCCAGCAGTAGAGGGGGTGGTACCGGGGAGCTGTTTTTT. It codes for CASSRGGGTGELFF.